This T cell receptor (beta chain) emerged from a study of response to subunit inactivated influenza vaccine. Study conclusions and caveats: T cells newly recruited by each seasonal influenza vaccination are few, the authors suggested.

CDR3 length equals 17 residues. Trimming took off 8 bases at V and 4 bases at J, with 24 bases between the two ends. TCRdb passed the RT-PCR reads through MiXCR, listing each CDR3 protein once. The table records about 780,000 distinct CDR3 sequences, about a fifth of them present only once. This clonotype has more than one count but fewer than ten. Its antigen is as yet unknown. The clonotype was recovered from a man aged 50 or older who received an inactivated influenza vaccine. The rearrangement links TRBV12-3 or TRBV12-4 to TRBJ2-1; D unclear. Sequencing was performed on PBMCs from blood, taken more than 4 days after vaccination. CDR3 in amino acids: CASRTLPLPPMYNEQFF. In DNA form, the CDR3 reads TGTGCCAGCCGCACACTTCCCCTTCCCCCCATGTACAATGAGCAGTTCTTC.